Following are 8 T cell receptor beta chains from one sample sequenced in a study of blood T cell repertoires in COVID-19. Repertoires were generated with immunoSEQ multiplex PCR, while TCRdb's copy carries only in-frame clones and drops some. The data contain about 130,000 clones, about four fifths of them seen just once; the ten biggest clones take up approximately 8.7%. Sequencing was done on a sample of peripheral blood. The receptors come from a woman aged 55 to 70 with active or convalescent COVID-19.

This clone showed up just once. The chain couples TRBV3-1 (or the pseudogene TRBV3-2) to TRBJ2-3; D not certain. Germline values: CDR1 LGHDT, CDR2 YNNKEL (reference sequence). CDR3 length equals 12 residues. Between the trimmed V and J ends, which lost 0 bases and 6 bases, there was a span of 4 bases. The CDR3 sequence is CASSQESDTQYF. CDR3 bases: TGTGCCAGCAGCCAAGAGAGTGATACGCAGTATTTT.

This chain links TRBV7-9 with TRBJ1-1; maybe TRBD1 (6 bases). The ends were cut back, 6 bases at V and 5 bases at J, with 13 bases in the middle. CDR1 is SEHNR, CDR2 FQNEAQ, per germline (reference sequence). The CDR3 has 13 amino acids. The CDR3 DNA reads TGTGCCAGCAGGATTACAGGGTCTACTGAAGCTTTCTTT. Its protein product is CASRITGSTEAFF.

This clone appeared once. The CDR3 DNA sequence: TGTGCCAGCAGTGGACGGGACTACTTCCAGGAGCAGTTCTTC. Protein product: CASSGRDYFQEQFF. The genes are TRBV2 and TRBJ2-1; TRBD2 matches 7 bases. CDR3 length: 14 residues. Germline CDR1 is SNHLY and CDR2 is FYNNEI. V lost 4 bases to trimming and J lost 10 bases; unmatched junction nucleotides: 10.

This rearrangement joins TRBV15 to TRBJ1-5; the match to TRBD1 covers 7 bases. With V trimmed by 4 bases and J by 6 bases, 3 bases remained unmatched. The CDR3 runs to 13 residues. In germline, CDR1 is LNHNV, CDR2 YYDKDF (reference sequence). CDR3 in amino acids: CATSTDRFQPQHF. In DNA form, the CDR3 reads TGTGCCACCAGCACGGACAGGTTTCAGCCCCAGCATTTT. The full variable domain, with the rest looked up from reference TRBV15 and TRBJ1-5, is DAMVIQNPRYQVTQFGKPVTLSCSQTLNHNVMYWYQQKSSQAPKLLFHYYDKDFNNEADTPDNFQSRRPNTSFCFLDIRSPGLGDTAMYLCATSTDRFQPQHFGDGTRLSIL.

This clone came up a few times. The chain joins TRBV7-2 to TRBJ2-5; 8 nucleotides line up with TRBD2. Germline V gene data show CDR1 as SGHTA and CDR2 as FQGNSA. The CDR3 is 14 amino acids. J lost 4 bases, V lost 7 bases, and 8 bases had no gene match. This chain's CDR3 is CASIWGLVGETQYF. CDR3 nucleotide sequence: TGTGCCAGCATCTGGGGACTAGTTGGAGAGACCCAGTACTTC.

The V gene is TRBV19, the J gene TRBJ2-3; 8 positions agree with TRBD1. In germline, CDR1 is LNHDA, CDR2 SQIVND (reference sequence). Germline trimming cut 7 bases from V and 2 bases from J; bases unmatched to any gene: 2. There are 13 residues in the CDR3. The CDR3 sequence: CASTGGLTDTQYF. CDR3 bases: TGTGCCAGTACAGGGGGCCTCACAGATACGCAGTATTTT. Full variable domain (rest looked up from reference TRBV19 and TRBJ2-3): DGGITQSPKYLFRKEGQNVTLSCEQNLNHDAMYWYRQDPGQGLRLIYYSQIVNDFQKGDIAEGYSVSREKKESFPLTVTSAQKNPTAFYLCASTGGLTDTQYFGPGTRLTVL.

The chain uses TRBV20-1 and TRBJ2-3; 7 nucleotides match TRBD2. This CDR3 has 15 residues. In germline, CDR1 is DFQATT, CDR2 SNEGSKA (reference sequence). The ends lost 3 bases at V and 2 bases at J; junction bases unmatched: 8. This chain's CDR3 is CSASPPAGATDTQYF. In DNA, the CDR3 is TGCAGTGCTAGTCCCCCCGCGGGAGCCACAGATACGCAGTATTTT.

The CDR3 nucleotides are TGCGCCAGCAGCCAAGTCGGACCGACAGGGGGTGAAAAACTGTTTTTT. This gives the protein CASSQVGPTGGEKLFF. The rearrangement uses TRBV4-1 and TRBJ1-4, with 9 bases that match TRBD1. CDR1 and CDR2 from the germline V gene are MGHRA and YSYEKL. The length of the CDR3 is 16 residues. Trimming took 1 base from V and 7 from J; bases not matched to a gene: 7.